The source of this TCR beta chain is a study of PD-1 blockade in classical Hodgkin lymphoma. General study results and limits: Nivolumab initiation under 1 year post-ASCT meant exclusion.

Libraries were prepared by immunoSEQ multiplex PCR; TCRdb keeps only in-frame clonotypes and omits some of them. The data hold approximately 44,000 clones, with approximately 71% observed a single time. There was relapse after autologous stem cell transplantation in every patient, and there was variation in brentuximab vedotin exposure. V was trimmed by 8 bases and J by 4 bases, leaving 11 bases between them. The CDR3 contains 12 residues. Germline CDR1 MDHEN, CDR2 SYDVKM. As concerns this clone: Its cognate antigen is unknown.

The V call is TRBV28, the J call TRBJ1-1, with D possibly matching TRBD1 (6 bases). The sequencing here drew on peripheral blood mononuclear cells (PBMCs), taken at baseline. This clonotype was obtained from a human donor with classical Hodgkin lymphoma. CDR3 loop: CASGDMSTEAFF. In DNA, the CDR3 is TGTGCCAGCGGGGACATGAGCACTGAAGCTTTCTTT.